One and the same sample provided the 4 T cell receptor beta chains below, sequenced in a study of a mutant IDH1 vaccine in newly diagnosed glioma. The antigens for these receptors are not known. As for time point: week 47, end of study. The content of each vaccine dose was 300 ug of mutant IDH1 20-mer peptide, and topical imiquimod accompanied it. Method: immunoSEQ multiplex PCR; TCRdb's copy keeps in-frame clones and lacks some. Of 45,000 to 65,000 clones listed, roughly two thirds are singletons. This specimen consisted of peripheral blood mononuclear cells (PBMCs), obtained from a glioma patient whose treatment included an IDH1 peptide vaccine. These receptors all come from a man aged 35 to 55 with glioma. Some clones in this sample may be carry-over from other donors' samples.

CDR3: CASSRDGRTYGYTF. Here the CDR3 DNA reads TGTGCCAGCAGCCGAGATGGCAGAACCTATGGCTACACCTTC. The rearrangement links TRBV5-8 to TRBJ1-2, with no clear D. This CDR3 is built from 14 residues. From germline, CDR1 is SGHTS and CDR2 YDEGEE. The V gene lost 4 bases and the J gene lost 4 bases, with 14 bases spanning the gap.

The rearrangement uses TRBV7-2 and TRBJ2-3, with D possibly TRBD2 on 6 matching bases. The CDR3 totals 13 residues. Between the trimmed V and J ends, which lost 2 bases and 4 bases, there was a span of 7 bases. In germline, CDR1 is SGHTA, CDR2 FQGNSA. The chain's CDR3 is CASSLLAADTQYF. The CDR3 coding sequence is TGTGCCAGCAGCTTATTAGCGGCAGATACGCAGTATTTT.

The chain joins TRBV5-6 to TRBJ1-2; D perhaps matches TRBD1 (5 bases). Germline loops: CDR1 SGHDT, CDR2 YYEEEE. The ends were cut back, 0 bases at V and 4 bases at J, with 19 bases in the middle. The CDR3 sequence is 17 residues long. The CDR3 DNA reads TGTGCCAGCAGCTTGGCCTGGAAGGGGCGAGGAGGCTATGGCTACACCTTC. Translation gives CASSLAWKGRGGYGYTF.

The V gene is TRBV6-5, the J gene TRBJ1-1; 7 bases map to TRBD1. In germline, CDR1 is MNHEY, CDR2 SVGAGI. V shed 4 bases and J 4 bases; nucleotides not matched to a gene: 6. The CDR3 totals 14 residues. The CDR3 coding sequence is TGTGCCAGCAGTTTCACAGGGGCTGGCACTGAAGCTTTCTTT. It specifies CASSFTGAGTEAFF.